This T cell receptor beta chain was retrieved from a study of CD8 T cells in ankylosing spondylitis. V was cut by 2 bases and J by 2 bases, with 7 bases left in between. Per germline, CDR1 SQVTM and CDR2 ANQGSEA. This CDR3 has 13 residues. TCRdb ran MiXCR on the 5' RACE reads and lists one entry per CDR3 protein. The sample includes about 510,000 distinct CDR3 sequences, about 5.2% seen only once; the top ten take under 4.5%. The sample holds many counts of this clonotype. Its specificity is not known. Overall study findings and caveats: There was a TCR beta motif, made of several highly homologous variants, that appeared characteristic of ankylosing spondylitis blood. Reactive arthritis synovial fluid and blood were previously reported to contain some motif variants.

The clonotype originates from a male donor with ankylosing spondylitis. Sequenced sample: blood, either unsorted or a sorted T cell fraction (not recorded which). V gene TRBV29-1 combines with J gene TRBJ1-3; D call uncertain. CDR3 protein: CSVERSTGNTIYF. For the CDR3, the DNA is TGCAGCGTTGAAAGGAGTACTGGAAACACCATATATTTT.